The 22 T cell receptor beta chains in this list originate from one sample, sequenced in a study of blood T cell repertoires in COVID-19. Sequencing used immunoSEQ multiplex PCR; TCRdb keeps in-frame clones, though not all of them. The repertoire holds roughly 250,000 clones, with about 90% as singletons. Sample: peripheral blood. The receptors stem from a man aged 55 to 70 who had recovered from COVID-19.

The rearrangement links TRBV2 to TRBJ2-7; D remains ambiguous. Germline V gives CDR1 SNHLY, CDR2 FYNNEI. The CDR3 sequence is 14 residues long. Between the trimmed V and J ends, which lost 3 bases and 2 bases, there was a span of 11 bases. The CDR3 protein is CASSEMVRTYEQYV. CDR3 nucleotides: TGTGCCAGCAGTGAGATGGTCAGAACCTACGAGCAGTACGTC.

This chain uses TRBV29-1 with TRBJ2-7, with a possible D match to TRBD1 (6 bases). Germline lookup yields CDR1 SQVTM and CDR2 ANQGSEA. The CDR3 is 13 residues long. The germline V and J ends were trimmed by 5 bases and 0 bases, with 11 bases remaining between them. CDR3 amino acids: CSVPRTVSYEQYF. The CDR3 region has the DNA TGCAGCGTTCCACGGACAGTCTCCTACGAGCAGTACTTC.

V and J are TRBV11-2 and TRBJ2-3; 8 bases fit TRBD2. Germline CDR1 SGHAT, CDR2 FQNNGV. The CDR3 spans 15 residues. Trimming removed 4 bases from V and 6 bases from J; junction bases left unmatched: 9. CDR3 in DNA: TGTGCCAGCAGCTCGATCGGGACTAGTTCGGATACGCAGTATTTT. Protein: CASSSIGTSSDTQYF.

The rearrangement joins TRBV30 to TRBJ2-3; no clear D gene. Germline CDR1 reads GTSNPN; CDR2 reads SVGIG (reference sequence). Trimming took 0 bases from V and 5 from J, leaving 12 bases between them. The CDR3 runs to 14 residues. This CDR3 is CAWSVRSGQDTQYF. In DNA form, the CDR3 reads TGTGCCTGGAGTGTACGAAGTGGGCAAGATACGCAGTATTTT.

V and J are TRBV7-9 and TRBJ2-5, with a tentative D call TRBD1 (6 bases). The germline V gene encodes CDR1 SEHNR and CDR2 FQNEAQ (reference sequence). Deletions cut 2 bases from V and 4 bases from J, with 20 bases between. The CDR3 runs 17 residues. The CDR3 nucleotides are TGTGCCAGCAGCTTAAGCCTCAGTGCAGGGGTTCTAGAGACCCAGTACTTC. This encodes CASSLSLSAGVLETQYF.

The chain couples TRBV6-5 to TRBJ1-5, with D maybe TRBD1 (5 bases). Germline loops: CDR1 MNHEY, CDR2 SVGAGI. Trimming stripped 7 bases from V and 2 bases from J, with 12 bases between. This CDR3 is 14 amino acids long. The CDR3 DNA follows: TGTGCCAGCATGCCCCGGGGGGGCAATCAGCCCCAGCATTTT. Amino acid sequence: CASMPRGGNQPQHF.

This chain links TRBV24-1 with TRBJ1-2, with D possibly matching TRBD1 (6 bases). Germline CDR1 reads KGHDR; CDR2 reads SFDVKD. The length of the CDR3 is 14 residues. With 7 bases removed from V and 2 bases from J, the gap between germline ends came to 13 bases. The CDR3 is CATRGSDRNYGYTF. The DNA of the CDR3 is TGTGCCACCAGAGGGTCGGACAGAAACTATGGCTACACCTTC.

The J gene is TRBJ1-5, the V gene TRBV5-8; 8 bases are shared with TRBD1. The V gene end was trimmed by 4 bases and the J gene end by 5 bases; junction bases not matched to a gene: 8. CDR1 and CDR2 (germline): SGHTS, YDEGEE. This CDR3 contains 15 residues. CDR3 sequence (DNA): TGTGCCAGCAGCCAGGGACAGGTCTTCTATCAGCCCCAGCATTTT. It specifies CASSQGQVFYQPQHF.

The CDR3 sequence is CASSEIGTGVQYV. In DNA, the CDR3 is TGTGCCAGCAGTGAAATCGGGACAGGGGTGCAGTACGTC. This chain uses TRBV6-1 with TRBJ2-7, with 10 bases aligning to TRBD1. With V trimmed by 2 bases and J by 9 bases, 4 bases remained unmatched. CDR3 length: 13 residues. Germline V gene lookup returns CDR1 MNHNS and CDR2 SASEGT.

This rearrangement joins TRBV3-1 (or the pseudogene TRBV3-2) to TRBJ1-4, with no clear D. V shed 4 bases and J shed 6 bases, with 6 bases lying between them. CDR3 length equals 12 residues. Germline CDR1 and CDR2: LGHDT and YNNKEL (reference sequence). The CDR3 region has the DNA TGTGCCAGCAGCCTTTCCTATGAAAAACTGTTTTTT. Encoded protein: CASSLSYEKLFF.

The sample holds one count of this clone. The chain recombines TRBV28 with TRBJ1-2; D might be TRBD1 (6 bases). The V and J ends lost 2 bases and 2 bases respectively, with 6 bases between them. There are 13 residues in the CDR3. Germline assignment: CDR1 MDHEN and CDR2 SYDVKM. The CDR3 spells CASSLQGNYGYTF. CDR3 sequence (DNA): TGTGCCAGCAGTTTACAGGGGAACTATGGCTACACCTTC.

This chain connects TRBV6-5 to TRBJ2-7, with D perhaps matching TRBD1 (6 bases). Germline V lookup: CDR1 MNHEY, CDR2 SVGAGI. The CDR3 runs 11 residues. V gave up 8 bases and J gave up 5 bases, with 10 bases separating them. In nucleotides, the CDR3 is TGTGCCAGCTCCAGGGGCGACGAGCAGTACGTC. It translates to CASSRGDEQYV.

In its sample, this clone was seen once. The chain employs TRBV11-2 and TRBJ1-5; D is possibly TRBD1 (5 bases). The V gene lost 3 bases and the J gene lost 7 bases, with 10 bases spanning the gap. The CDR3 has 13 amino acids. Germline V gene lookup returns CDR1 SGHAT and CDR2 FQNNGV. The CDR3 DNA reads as TGTGCCAGCAGCTTCGACAGATCGCAGCCCCAGCATTTT. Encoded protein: CASSFDRSQPQHF.

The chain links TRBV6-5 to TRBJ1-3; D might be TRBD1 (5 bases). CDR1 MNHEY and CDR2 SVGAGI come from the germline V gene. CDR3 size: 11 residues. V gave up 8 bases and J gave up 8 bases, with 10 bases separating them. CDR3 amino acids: CASWRGDTIYF. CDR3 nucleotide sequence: TGTGCCAGCTGGCGGGGGGACACCATATATTTT.

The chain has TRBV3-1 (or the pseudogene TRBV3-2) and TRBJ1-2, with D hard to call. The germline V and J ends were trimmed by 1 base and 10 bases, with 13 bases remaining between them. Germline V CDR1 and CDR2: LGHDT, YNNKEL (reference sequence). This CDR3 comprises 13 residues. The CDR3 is CASSQATVHSYTF. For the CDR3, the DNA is TGTGCCAGCAGCCAAGCTACAGTGCATTCCTACACCTTC.

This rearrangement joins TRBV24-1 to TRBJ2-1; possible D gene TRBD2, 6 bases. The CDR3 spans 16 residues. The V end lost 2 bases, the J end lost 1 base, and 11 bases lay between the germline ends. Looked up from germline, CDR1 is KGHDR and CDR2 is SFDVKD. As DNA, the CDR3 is TGTGCCACCAGTGATTCCGGGGGTTGGTCCTACAATGAGCAGTTCTTC. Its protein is CATSDSGGWSYNEQFF.

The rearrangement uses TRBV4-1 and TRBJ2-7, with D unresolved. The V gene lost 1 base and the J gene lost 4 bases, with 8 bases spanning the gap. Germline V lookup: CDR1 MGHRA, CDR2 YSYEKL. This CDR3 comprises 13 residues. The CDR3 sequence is CASSQGFNYEQYF. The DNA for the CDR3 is TGCGCCAGCAGCCAAGGTTTTAATTACGAGCAGTACTTC.

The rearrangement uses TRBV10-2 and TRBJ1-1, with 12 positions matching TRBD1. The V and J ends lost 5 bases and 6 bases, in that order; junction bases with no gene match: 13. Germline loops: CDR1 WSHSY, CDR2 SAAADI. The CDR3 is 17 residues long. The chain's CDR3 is CASSRPGQGALWAEAFF. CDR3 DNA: TGCGCCAGCAGTCGCCCGGGACAGGGGGCTTTATGGGCTGAAGCTTTCTTT.

In DNA form, the CDR3 reads TGTGCCAGCAGCCAATCAGGGTCCGGGGAAAAACTGTTTTTT. Amino acid sequence: CASSQSGSGEKLFF. The rearrangement links TRBV3-1 (or the pseudogene TRBV3-2) to TRBJ1-4; possible D gene TRBD1, 5 bases. Germline-derived CDR1 and CDR2 are LGHDT and YNNKEL (reference sequence). With 2 bases removed from V and 8 bases from J, the gap between germline ends came to 12 bases. This CDR3 is built from 14 residues.

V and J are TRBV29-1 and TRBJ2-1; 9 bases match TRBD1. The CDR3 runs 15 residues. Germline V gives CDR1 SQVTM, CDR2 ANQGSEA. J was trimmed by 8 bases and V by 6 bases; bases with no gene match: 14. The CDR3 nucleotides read TGCAGCGTGCCCCTACAGGGGGCGACAAAGGATGAGCAGTTCTTC. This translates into CSVPLQGATKDEQFF.

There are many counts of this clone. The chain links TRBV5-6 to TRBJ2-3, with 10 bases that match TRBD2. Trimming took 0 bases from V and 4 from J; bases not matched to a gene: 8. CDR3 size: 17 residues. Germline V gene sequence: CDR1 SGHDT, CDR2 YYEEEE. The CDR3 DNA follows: TGTGCCAGCAGCTTGGCCCGTCTAGCGGGGGTGGCAGATACGCAGTATTTT. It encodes CASSLARLAGVADTQYF.

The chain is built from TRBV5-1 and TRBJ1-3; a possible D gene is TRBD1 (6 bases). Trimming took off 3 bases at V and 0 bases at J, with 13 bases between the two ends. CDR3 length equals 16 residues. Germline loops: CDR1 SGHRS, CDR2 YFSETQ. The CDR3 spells CASSSGGPISGNTIYF. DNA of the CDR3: TGCGCCAGCAGCTCCGGGGGGCCTATCTCTGGAAACACCATATATTTT.